What follows are 26 T cell receptor beta chains derived from one specimen sequenced in a study of blood T cell repertoires in COVID-19. Measured with immunoSEQ multiplex PCR; TCRdb has only the in-frame clones, and not every one. Altogether around 150,000 clones are present, over 70% being singletons, with the ten largest covering less than 4%. Sequenced: PBMCs or T cells enriched from blood (not recorded which). Receptors originate from a woman aged 55-70 years who had recovered from COVID-19.

Concerning this clone itself: The sample has other DNA sequences that encode this CDR3 too. The V and J genes are TRBV6-5 and TRBJ1-6; 12 bases agree with TRBD1. The germline gives CDR1 MNHEY, CDR2 SVGAGI. The CDR3 is made up of 14 amino acids. Trimming cost V 6 bases and J 7 bases; bases outside gene matches: 1. In DNA form, the CDR3 reads TGTGCCAGCAGGGGACAGGGGGCAAATTCACCCCTCCACTTT. Translating gives CASRGQGANSPLHF.

The V call is TRBV6-5, the J call TRBJ1-6; TRBD1 is a possible D gene (5 bases). Germline loops: CDR1 MNHEY, CDR2 SVGAGI. The CDR3 runs to 14 residues. The V gene lost 2 bases and the J gene lost 8 bases, with 10 bases spanning the gap. The CDR3 sequence is CASSYNGADSPLHF. In DNA form, the CDR3 reads TGTGCCAGCAGTTACAATGGGGCAGATTCACCCCTCCACTTT.

The chain combines TRBV2 with TRBJ1-5; D perhaps matches TRBD1 (6 bases). CDR1 and CDR2 from the germline V gene are SNHLY and FYNNEI. V was clipped by 1 base and J by 6 bases, with 10 bases between them. CDR3 length: 14 residues. The chain's CDR3 is CASSEDRVSQPQHF. CDR3 DNA sequence: TGTGCCAGCAGTGAAGACAGGGTGAGTCAGCCCCAGCATTTT. Using reference TRBV2 and TRBJ1-5 for the parts outside the CDR3, the full variable domain is EPEVTQTPSHQVTQMGQEVILRCVPISNHLYFYWYRQILGQKVEFLVSFYNNEISEKSEIFDDQFSVERPDGSNFTLKIRSTKLEDSAMYFCASSEDRVSQPQHFGDGTRLSIL.

This rearrangement joins TRBV27 to TRBJ1-3, with unresolved D. V lost 5 bases and J lost 8, with 7 bases in between. Per germline, CDR1 MNHEY and CDR2 SMNVEV (reference sequence). CDR3 length equals 11 residues. CDR3 sequence reads: CASSRGDTIYF. CDR3 DNA sequence: TGTGCCAGCAGTCGAGGAGACACCATATATTTT.

V usage is TRBV5-4 and J usage is TRBJ2-5; D is ambiguous. The germline gives CDR1 SGHNT, CDR2 YYREEE (reference sequence). This CDR3 is built from 13 residues. Trimming stripped 5 bases from V and 2 bases from J, with 10 bases between. CDR3 bases: TGTGCCAGCAGACCGGTTCCTCAAGAGACCCAGTACTTC. Translation gives CASRPVPQETQYF.

V usage is TRBV29-1 and J usage is TRBJ1-2, with D tentatively TRBD1 (5 bases). The ends were cut back, 3 bases at V and 6 bases at J, with 11 bases in the middle. The CDR3 length is 12 residues. Germline CDR1 SQVTM, CDR2 ANQGSEA. CDR3 residues: CSVDGRVDGYTF. Written as DNA, the CDR3 is TGCAGCGTTGACGGCAGGGTGGATGGCTACACCTTC.

This chain joins TRBV25-1 and TRBJ2-6, with D hard to call. The CDR3 has 16 amino acids. Germline CDR1 MGHDK, CDR2 SYGVNS. V dropped 2 bases and J dropped 9 bases, with 17 bases sitting between them. This chain's CDR3 is CASSEGPGLVVNVLTF. The CDR3 coding sequence is TGTGCCAGCAGTGAAGGCCCAGGCCTGGTTGTCAACGTCCTGACTTTC.

This clone was seen only a few times. This chain joins TRBV5-6 and TRBJ2-7; maybe TRBD1 (6 bases). V dropped 4 bases and J dropped 0 bases, with 20 bases sitting between them. From germline, CDR1 is SGHDT and CDR2 YYEEEE. The CDR3 has 17 amino acids. The CDR3 region has the DNA TGTGCCAGCAGCGGACAGCTCACCGCTACCGCCTCCTACGAGCAGTACTTC. Its translation is CASSGQLTATASYEQYF. The full variable domain, in which reference TRBV5-6 and TRBJ2-7 provide the parts outside the CDR3, is DAGVTQSPTHLIKTRGQQVTLRCSPKSGHDTVSWYQQALGQGPQFIFQYYEEEERQRGNFPDRFSGHQFPNYSSELNVNALLLGDSALYLCASSGQLTATASYEQYFGPGTRLTVT.

There are a few counts of this clone. The chain has TRBV24-1 and TRBJ2-1; no reliable D call. Germline V gene sequence: CDR1 KGHDR, CDR2 SFDVKD. The V end was cut by 4 bases, the J end by 3 bases, with 9 bases between. The CDR3 is 14 amino acids. The CDR3 region has the DNA TGTGCCACCAGTGACCTCCCAGACTACAATGAGCAGTTCTTC. Translated, it gives CATSDLPDYNEQFF.

V is TRBV6-5 and J is TRBJ2-1; 9 nucleotides align to TRBD2. CDR3 length: 16 residues. The J segment lost 3 bases and the V segment lost 4 bases, leaving 7 bases of the junction unmatched. The germline CDR1 and CDR2 sequences are MNHEY and SVGAGI. The CDR3 sequence is CASSLLAGGYYNEQFF. CDR3 sequence (DNA): TGTGCCAGCAGTTTATTGGCGGGGGGGTACTACAATGAGCAGTTCTTC.

V usage is TRBV5-5 and J usage is TRBJ2-7; TRBD1 might be the D (5 bases). V was shortened by 3 bases and J by 3 bases, with 13 bases between the two germline ends. The CDR3 loop spans 14 amino acids. The germline V gene encodes CDR1 SGHKS and CDR2 YYEKEE (reference sequence). In DNA form, the CDR3 reads TGTGCCAGCAGCTCGCCCGACAGAGACTACGAGCAGTACTTC. Protein: CASSSPDRDYEQYF.

This clone was seen many times. This sequence joins TRBV3-1 (or the pseudogene TRBV3-2) and TRBJ1-1, with D possibly matching TRBD1 (5 bases). Looked up from germline, CDR1 is LGHDT and CDR2 is YNNKEL (reference sequence). The CDR3 length is 14 residues. V was pared by 4 bases and J by 5 bases, with 14 bases between. CDR3 in amino acids: CASSLSGAGTEAFF. The CDR3 region has the DNA TGTGCCAGCAGCCTCTCTGGGGCCGGAACTGAAGCTTTCTTT.

This clone has only one observation. The gene calls are TRBV6-1 and TRBJ2-6; TRBD1 aligns across 10 bases. Germline V lookup: CDR1 MNHNS, CDR2 SASEGT. V dropped 1 base and J dropped 2; count of bases not matched to a gene: 8. The CDR3 runs to 19 residues. The CDR3 DNA sequence: TGTGCCAGCAGTGAAGTTTGGGGACAGGGGAATGCTGGGGCCAACGTCCTGACTTTC. Protein: CASSEVWGQGNAGANVLTF.

The chain uses TRBV5-1 and TRBJ1-6; tentatively, D is TRBD1 (6 bases). There are 14 residues in the CDR3. Germline values: CDR1 SGHRS, CDR2 YFSETQ. V lost 4 bases, J lost 7 bases, and 12 bases lay in between. The CDR3 DNA follows: TGCGCCAGCAGCCCAGGGGCAACGAATTCACCCCTCCACTTT. It codes for CASSPGATNSPLHF.

The gene calls are TRBV21-1 and TRBJ1-4; the D call of TRBD1 is as the table states it, not checked on the DNA. TRBV21-1 is a pseudogene. This CDR3 contains 20 residues. The DNA of the CDR3 is TGTGCCAGCAGCAAGTGGGACAGGGGTGTCTTCGCAACAACTAATGAAAAACTGTTTTTT. Its translation: CASSKWDRGVFATTNEKLFF.

The chain is built from TRBV3-1 (or the pseudogene TRBV3-2) and TRBJ1-1; possible D gene TRBD1, 6 bases. The CDR3 sequence is 17 residues long. The V end was cut by 1 base, the J end by 8 bases, with 23 bases between. Germline V gene data show CDR1 as LGHDT and CDR2 as YNNKEL (reference sequence). The CDR3 protein is CASSQGGTWGGTPEAFF. The CDR3 nucleotides are TGTGCCAGCAGCCAAGGCGGGACGTGGGGAGGGACACCCGAAGCTTTCTTT.

CDR3 nucleotides: TGTGCCAGCAGTGAAACGGGACTGAACTATGGCTACACCTTC. It codes for CASSETGLNYGYTF. The chain employs TRBV2 and TRBJ1-2; tentatively, D is TRBD1 (5 bases). Germline loops: CDR1 SNHLY, CDR2 FYNNEI. The CDR3 length is 14 residues. V shed 2 bases and J shed 2 bases, with 9 bases lying between them.

J is TRBJ1-4 and V is TRBV5-1, with D possibly matching TRBD1 (6 bases). V was trimmed by 4 bases and J by 1 base, leaving 23 bases between them. The germline CDR1 and CDR2 sequences are SGHRS and YFSETQ. The CDR3 has 19 residues. The CDR3 DNA follows: TGCGCCAGCAGCCCGGCGATCCCCAGGGGTTCGGAAACTAATGAAAAACTGTTTTTT. This translates into CASSPAIPRGSETNEKLFF.

This clone was seen just once. V gene TRBV10-3 combines with J gene TRBJ2-7; 13 bases map to TRBD2. The CDR3 is 17 amino acids. The germline V gene encodes CDR1 ENHRY and CDR2 SYGVKD. Trimming cost V 0 bases and J 3 bases; bases outside gene matches: 5. CDR3 in amino acids: CAISESKTSGGYYEQYF. The DNA for the CDR3 is TGTGCCATCAGTGAGTCGAAGACTAGCGGGGGGTACTACGAGCAGTACTTC.

The table lists this clone with a few counts. Other DNA sequences in this sample translate to the same CDR3. This sequence joins TRBV5-1 and TRBJ1-2, with 8 bases that match TRBD1. The ends lost 5 bases at V and 1 base at J; junction bases unmatched: 1. The CDR3 extends over 13 amino acids. Germline V gene data show CDR1 as SGHRS and CDR2 as YFSETQ. The CDR3 here is CASSTGGNYGYTF. The CDR3, as DNA: TGCGCCAGCAGTACAGGGGGTAACTATGGCTACACCTTC.

This clone was observed once. This chain links TRBV7-8 with TRBJ2-7; D is perhaps TRBD2 (5 bases). Looked up from germline, CDR1 is SGHVS and CDR2 is FQNEAQ. The CDR3 runs 14 residues. Trimming left V 2 bases short and J 6 bases short, with 14 bases between. The CDR3 nucleotides read TGTGCCAGCAGCTTAAGGACTCCCCTCTCCGAGCAGTACTTC. Encoded protein: CASSLRTPLSEQYF.

Comments on this clone: The same CDR3 can be traced to other DNA sequences in this sample. This chain connects TRBV18 to TRBJ2-5; D unclear. V lost 5 bases and J 3 bases, leaving 4 bases between the germline ends. CDR3 length equals 11 residues. Germline V gives CDR1 KGHSH, CDR2 LQKENI. Written as DNA, the CDR3 is TGTGCCAGCTCATCTGAAGAGACCCAGTACTTC. Translated, it gives CASSSEETQYF.

This clone was observed a few times. This sequence joins TRBV25-1 and TRBJ2-7; 12 bases line up with TRBD2. The CDR3 is made up of 16 amino acids. V was clipped by 4 bases and J by 2 bases; unmatched bases: 6. Germline V CDR1 and CDR2: MGHDK, SYGVNS. CDR3 DNA: TGTGCCAGCAGTGGCTGGACTAGCGGGGTAACCTACGAGCAGTACTTC. Translation: CASSGWTSGVTYEQYF.

This sequence joins TRBV11-3 and TRBJ1-5; 7 positions agree with TRBD1. The germline V gene encodes CDR1 SGHNT and CDR2 YENEEA. CDR3 size: 17 residues. The ends lost 1 base at V and 4 bases at J; junction bases unmatched: 10. The CDR3 region is CASSLGDNRDRNQPQHF. In DNA, the CDR3 is TGTGCCAGCAGCTTAGGTGATAACCGGGACAGAAATCAGCCCCAGCATTTT.

This clone was seen more than once but under ten times. CDR3 DNA sequence: TGTGCCAGCAGCAGAGACAGGGGTGAACGAGAGACCCAGTACTTC. Its protein product is CASSRDRGERETQYF. V gene TRBV6-5 combines with J gene TRBJ2-5, with 8 bases aligning to TRBD1. Trimming removed 6 bases from V and 4 bases from J; junction bases left unmatched: 10. Looked up from germline, CDR1 is MNHEY and CDR2 is SVGAGI. This CDR3 is 15 amino acids long.

The chain carries TRBV6-1 and TRBJ1-1; D is perhaps TRBD1 (6 bases). Germline CDR1 reads MNHNS; CDR2 reads SASEGT. The CDR3 loop spans 14 amino acids. Trimming took 5 bases from V and 4 from J, leaving 14 bases between them. For the CDR3, the DNA is TGTGCCAGCAGTTGGACAGCGGAGGTCACTGAAGCTTTCTTT. Translation gives CASSWTAEVTEAFF.